A single sample gave rise to the 13 T cell receptor beta chains below, sequenced in a study of cytomegalovirus exposure and HLA in healthy donors. PCR was performed using 60 Vbeta and 13 Jbeta primers. TCRdb's table, derived via immunoSEQ multiplex PCR, lists solely in-frame clones and lacks some. Of under 200,000 clones detected, 60% to 80% appear once; the ten largest clones hold more than 2%. The sequenced material came from PBMCs. Source of these receptors: a man aged 55 to 70 in good health and CMV-seronegative.

J is TRBJ2-3 and V is TRBV27; 13 nucleotides line up with TRBD2. The ends lost 5 bases at V and 2 bases at J; junction bases unmatched: 7. Germline assignment: CDR1 MNHEY and CDR2 SMNVEV (reference sequence). This CDR3 has 17 residues. CDR3 in DNA: TGTGCCAGCAGTCCCAGGACTAGCGGGGGACCCACAGATACGCAGTATTTT. It encodes CASSPRTSGGPTDTQYF.

The genes are TRBV19 and TRBJ1-2; unclear D gene. CDR1 is LNHDA, CDR2 SQIVND, per germline (reference sequence). Trimming stripped 3 bases from V and 7 bases from J, with 9 bases between. This CDR3 is 12 amino acids long. The CDR3 sequence is CASSIPGGGYTF. The CDR3 DNA is TGTGCCAGTAGTATTCCAGGAGGTGGCTACACCTTC.

J is TRBJ2-1 and V is TRBV7-2; D may be TRBD2 (6 bases). Germline lookup yields CDR1 SGHTA and CDR2 FQGNSA. The CDR3 totals 15 residues. V lost 0 bases and J 2 bases, leaving 8 bases between the germline ends. The CDR3 loop is CASSLASGPYNEQFF. CDR3 in DNA: TGTGCCAGCAGCTTAGCTAGCGGACCCTACAATGAGCAGTTCTTC.

The chain is built from TRBV7-2 and TRBJ1-2; a weak D match, TRBD1 (5 bases). The CDR3 covers 15 residues. Germline V gives CDR1 SGHTA, CDR2 FQGNSA. V lost 5 bases and J lost 2, with 15 bases in between. The CDR3 spells CASSPGGGVNYGYTF. The CDR3 coding sequence is TGTGCCAGCAGCCCTGGGGGGGGAGTAAACTATGGCTACACCTTC.

This clone has more than one count but fewer than ten. The chain links TRBV5-1 to TRBJ1-1; TRBD1 is a possible D gene (5 bases). Germline V gene data show CDR1 as SGHRS and CDR2 as YFSETQ. The CDR3 has 14 amino acids. Trimming cost V 4 bases and J 3 bases, with 13 bases left between them. CDR3 coding DNA: TGCGCCAGCAGCCCCGGGGGAGGGGACACTGAAGCTTTCTTT. This gives the protein CASSPGGGDTEAFF.

This clone was detected a few times. This chain joins TRBV7-9 and TRBJ1-2; D gene ambiguous. Looked up from germline, CDR1 is SEHNR and CDR2 is FQNEAQ (reference sequence). Trimming stripped 2 bases from V and 0 bases from J, with 7 bases between. The CDR3 length is 14 residues. CDR3 coding DNA: TGTGCCAGCAGCTTAAGTCGAGCTAACTATGGCTACACCTTC. This encodes CASSLSRANYGYTF. Together with reference TRBV7-9 and TRBJ1-2, the CDR3 gives the full variable domain: DTGVSQNPRHKITKRGQNVTFRCDPISEHNRLYWYRQTLGQGPEFLTYFQNEAQLEKSRLLSDRFSAERPKGSFSTLEIQRTEQGDSAMYLCASSLSRANYGYTFGSGTRLTVV.

This clone was counted only a few times. J is TRBJ1-5 and V is TRBV15; D not certain. Between the trimmed V and J ends, which lost 5 bases and 3 bases, there was a span of 11 bases. Germline values: CDR1 LNHNV, CDR2 YYDKDF (reference sequence). The CDR3 covers 14 residues. The CDR3 protein is CATSRRGNNQPQHF. CDR3 sequence (DNA): TGTGCCACCAGCCGTCGGGGAAACAATCAGCCCCAGCATTTT.

The rearrangement uses TRBV13 and TRBJ2-3; no clear D. The CDR3 is 13 amino acids. V gave up 0 bases and J gave up 2 bases, with 3 bases separating them. Germline loops: CDR1 PRHDT, CDR2 FYEKMQ (reference sequence). The CDR3 protein is CASSLGSTDTQYF. DNA for the CDR3: TGTGCCAGCAGCTTAGGCTCCACAGATACGCAGTATTTT.

This clone has just a few counts. The chain carries TRBV10-3 and TRBJ2-2, with 8 bases identical to TRBD2. CDR3 length: 15 residues. CDR1 is ENHRY and CDR2 is SYGVKD in the germline V gene. V was pared by 6 bases and J by 3 bases, with 6 bases of the junction left unmatched. CDR3 protein: CAISTGTRDTGELFF. CDR3 in DNA: TGTGCCATCAGCACCGGGACTAGGGACACCGGGGAGCTGTTTTTT.

This clone came up a few times. V usage is TRBV4-1 and J usage is TRBJ1-1; weak D call: TRBD1 (5 bases). The V and J ends lost 4 bases and 3 bases respectively, with 18 bases between them. Germline CDR1 and CDR2: MGHRA and YSYEKL. CDR3 length: 16 amino acids. As DNA, the CDR3 is TGCGCCAGCAGCCCCGAAGGGGATTTCGGATACACTGAAGCTTTCTTT. This gives the protein CASSPEGDFGYTEAFF.

The chain combines TRBV4-2 with TRBJ1-6; D call uncertain. The length of the CDR3 is 15 residues. Germline V gene data show CDR1 as LGHNA and CDR2 as YNFKEQ. V lost 4 bases and J 7 bases, leaving 14 bases between the germline ends. Written as DNA, the CDR3 is TGTGCCAGCAGCCGGCGCGGAGGAGGGAATTCACCCCTCCACTTT. Encoded protein: CASSRRGGGNSPLHF.

The V and J genes are TRBV19 and TRBJ1-4, with 7 bases identical to TRBD1. Germline CDR1 is LNHDA and CDR2 is SQIVND (reference sequence). J was trimmed by 6 bases and V by 4 bases; bases with no gene match: 5. The CDR3 runs to 14 residues. The CDR3 reads CASSKTGTDEKLFF. The CDR3 DNA is TGTGCCAGTAGTAAAACCGGGACAGATGAAAAACTGTTTTTT.

The rearrangement links TRBV19 to TRBJ1-5; 7 nucleotides match TRBD1. Germline V CDR1 and CDR2: LNHDA, SQIVND (reference sequence). This CDR3 has 12 amino acids. V shed 4 bases, J shed 12 bases, and the junction held 6 bases outside the gene matches. In DNA form, the CDR3 reads TGTGCCAGTAGTAAGGACAGGAGGATCCAGCATTTT. Its protein is CASSKDRRIQHF.